This entry features one T cell receptor (beta chain) sequence. Its matching antigen is unknown. This entry belongs to a study of cytomegalovirus exposure and HLA in healthy donors. The CDR3 consists of 13 residues. The V and J ends lost 3 bases and 3 bases, in that order; junction bases with no gene match: 5. Looked up from germline, CDR1 is SQVTM and CDR2 is ANQGSEA. PCR involved 60 Vbeta and 13 Jbeta primers. This table comes from immunoSEQ multiplex PCR, and its TCRdb copy is limited to in-frame clones, with some not included. The sample comprises about 190,000 clones, 87% of which are singletons, and roughly 1.3% rests with the top ten. Donors in the study were healthy people who gave bone marrow. Regarding the study as a whole: An ancestry cluster, one associated with Asian ancestry, reportedly showed fewer N-insertions than the roughly 610-donor mean in a later analysis. On later analysis, the bulk of CMV-associated TCR beta chains appeared to be HLA-restricted.

The sequencing input was PBMCs. The receptor's source is a man under 40 in good health and CMV-seronegative. The gene calls are TRBV29-1 and TRBJ2-7; 7 bases align to TRBD1. The CDR3 reads CSVDYPGGYEQYF. The CDR3, as DNA: TGCAGCGTTGATTATCCAGGGGGCTACGAGCAGTACTTC.